The rows below give T cell receptor beta chains drawn from one sample of a study of shared clonotypes between healthy human individuals. TCRdb's copy holds only in-frame clones and misses some; the assay was immunoSEQ multiplex PCR. Of some 2.4 million clones in the sample, roughly 93% were seen once. Specimen: naive CD4+ T cells from PBMCs. These receptors originate from a man younger than 30 in good health. Some clones in this sample may be carry-over from other donors' samples. Each CDR3 is given with its conserved first and last residue. The D gene is left open where the match is weak. A row's size may be missing; if present it is once, few, many or a size class.

J gene,D gene,V gene,clone size,CDR3 DNA,CDR3 protein
TRBJ2-1,TRBD2,TRBV4-1,NA,TGCGCCAGCAGCCAACAAAGCGGGAATCTCAATGAGCAGTTCTTC,CASSQQSGNLNEQFF
TRBJ2-3,NA,TRBV6-6,once,TGTGCCAGCAAGGCCCCAAACACCGGCACAGATACGCAGTATTTT,CASKAPNTGTDTQYF
TRBJ2-1,NA,TRBV28,NA,TGTGCCAGCCTTCCGGGACCATCCTACAATGAGCAGTTCTTC,CASLPGPSYNEQFF
TRBJ1-6,NA,TRBV29-1,NA,TGCAGCGTAGGAGATACCTTAGGTTCACCCCTCCACTTT,CSVGDTLGSPLHF
TRBJ2-3,TRBD2,TRBV7-2,NA,TGTGCCAGCAGCTTAGTCGGGACTAGCGGGAGTTGGTATACGCAGTATTTT,CASSLVGTSGSWYTQYF
TRBJ2-1,TRBD2,TRBV18,once,TGTGCCAGCTCACCACCGAGCGGGAGGGTAAATGAGCAGTTCTTC,CASSPPSGRVNEQFF
TRBJ1-1,TRBD1,TRBV4-3,NA,TGCGCCAGCAGCCAAGGGGCCGGGACAGGGAACACTGAAGCTTTCTTT,CASSQGAGTGNTEAFF
TRBJ2-5,TRBD2,TRBV5-1,NA,TGCGCCAGCAGCCTGAACCCGGGAGGAGAGACCCAGTACTTC,CASSLNPGGETQYF
TRBJ1-2,NA,TRBV28,NA,TGTGCCAGCAGCGTGGTCACAAGTAACTATGGCTACACCTTC,CASSVVTSNYGYTF
TRBJ1-1,NA,TRBV14,NA,TGTGCCAGCACCTACCGGACAGACACTGAAGCTTTCTTT,CASTYRTDTEAFF
TRBJ2-2,NA,TRBV7-3,NA,TGTGCCAGCAGCTTAACGGGCAGAAACACCGGGGAGCTGTTTTTT,CASSLTGRNTGELFF
TRBJ2-7,NA,TRBV19,NA,TGTGCCAGTACCCCCGGGACGGGGGCCTACGAGCAGTACTTC,CASTPGTGAYEQYF
TRBJ1-3,NA,TRBV2,once,TGTGCCAGCTCACAGGCGTTCTCTGGAAACACCATATATTTT,CASSQAFSGNTIYF
TRBJ2-5,TRBD2,TRBV11-2,NA,TGTGCCAGCAGCCGGGGGGAAGCCCAAGAGACCCAGTACTTC,CASSRGEAQETQYF
TRBJ2-7,NA,TRBV6-5,NA,TGTGCCAGCAGTTACGGGGGAGAGCAGTACTTC,CASSYGGEQYF
TRBJ2-2,NA,TRBV4-3,NA,TGCGCCAGCAGCCATGTCAGAAACACCGGGGAGCTGTTTTTT,CASSHVRNTGELFF
TRBJ2-1,TRBD2,TRBV27,NA,TGTGCCAGCCTGGGGCTAGCGGGAGGATACAATGAGCAGTTCTTC,CASLGLAGGYNEQFF
TRBJ1-5,NA,TRBV7-9,NA,TGTGCCAGCAGCTTATGGGCTAATCAGCCCCAGCATTTT,CASSLWANQPQHF
TRBJ2-5,NA,TRBV7-2,NA,TGTGCCAGCAGCTTAGGCCCACCGACCGGGGAGACCCAGTACTTC,CASSLGPPTGETQYF
TRBJ1-1,NA,TRBV14,few,TGTGCCAGCAGGCCTACGGGTCGTTTCACTGAAGCTTTCTTT,CASRPTGRFTEAFF
TRBJ1-2,TRBD1,TRBV4-2,NA,TGTGCCAGCAGCCAAGATTTTTCTGACAGGGGTGCGAGCTACACCTTC,CASSQDFSDRGASYTF
TRBJ2-1,TRBD2,TRBV5-1,NA,TGCGCCAGCAAGGCGGGAGGTTCGGGCAATGAGCAGTTCTTC,CASKAGGSGNEQFF
TRBJ1-1,TRBD1,TRBV7-3,NA,TGTGCCAGCAGCCCGCGACAGGGGGGGAACACTGAAGCTTTCTTT,CASSPRQGGNTEAFF
TRBJ1-1,TRBD1,TRBV10-3,NA,TGTGCCATCAGTGGGGGGACAGATGAAGCTTTCTTT,CAISGGTDEAFF
TRBJ2-7,TRBD2,TRBV28,once,TGTGCCAGCAGTTCGTGGACTAGCGGAGACTACGAGCAGTACTTC,CASSSWTSGDYEQYF